The clone carrying this T cell receptor (beta chain) was counted between two and nine times. Its cognate antigen is unknown. Template switching supplied a universal primer site; unique molecular identifiers were carried on the cDNA. TCRdb reprocessed the 5' RACE reads with MiXCR, giving one entry per CDR3 protein. Among roughly 1.6 million distinct CDR3 sequences listed, under 35% were seen once. This entry belongs to a study of identical twins. Findings and limits, study-wide: Out-of-frame beta chain sequences displayed weaker excess sharing between twins. For out-of-frame alpha sequences shared by twins, low generation probability was in excess.

Donors uniformly comprised healthy Caucasians. This CDR3 is built from 11 residues. Germline V gene data show CDR1 as MDHEN and CDR2 as SYDVKM. V lost 6 bases, J lost 12 bases, and 15 bases lay in between. The receptor's source is a newborn girl in good health. The sample was cord blood. The J gene is TRBJ2-7, the V gene TRBV28; possibly TRBD1 for D (5 bases). CDR3 sequence (DNA): TGTGCCAGCAGCTGGGGCCTTTATCCGTACTTC. Protein: CASSWGLYPYF.